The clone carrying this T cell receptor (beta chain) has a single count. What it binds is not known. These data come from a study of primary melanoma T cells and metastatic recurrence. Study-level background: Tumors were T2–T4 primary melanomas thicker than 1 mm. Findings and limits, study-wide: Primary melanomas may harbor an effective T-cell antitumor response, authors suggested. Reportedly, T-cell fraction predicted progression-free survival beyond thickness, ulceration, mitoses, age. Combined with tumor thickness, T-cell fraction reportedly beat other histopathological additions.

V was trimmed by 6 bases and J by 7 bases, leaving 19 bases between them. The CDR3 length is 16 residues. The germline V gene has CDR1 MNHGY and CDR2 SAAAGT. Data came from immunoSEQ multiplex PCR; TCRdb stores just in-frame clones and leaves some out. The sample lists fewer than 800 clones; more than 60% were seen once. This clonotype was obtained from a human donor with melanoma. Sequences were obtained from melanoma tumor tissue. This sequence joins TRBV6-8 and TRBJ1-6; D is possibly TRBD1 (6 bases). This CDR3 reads CASRRTQGTRNSPLHF. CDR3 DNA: TGTGCCAGCAGGCGGACACAGGGAACGCGCAATTCACCCCTCCACTTT.